This record concerns one T cell receptor (beta chain) sequence. This entry comes from a study of blood T cell repertoires in COVID-19. Study-level information: Samples of COVID-19 (acute and convalescent) were obtained from the United States, Italy and Spain.

Germline V CDR1 and CDR2: ENHRY, SYGVKD. The ends were cut back, 3 bases at V and 1 base at J, with 13 bases in the middle. The CDR3 totals 16 residues. In the study's own analysis: Reference gene primer amplification gave estimated nucleated cell counts. Sequencing was performed with immunoSEQ multiplex PCR; in TCRdb, only in-frame clones are kept and a portion is missing. That table is the source of V, J and clone size, and D and trimming were worked out from the DNA. The table shows 75,000 to 100,000 clones, with roughly 87% occurring only once. The specimen sequenced was peripheral blood. This receptor was obtained from a man in his 70s with acute or convalescent COVID-19. The genes are TRBV10-3 and TRBJ1-5, with D possibly being TRBD1 (5 bases). For the CDR3, the DNA is TGTGCCATCAGTGACTCCGGGAGGGGAAGCAATCAGCCCCAGCATTTT. This codes for CAISDSGRGSNQPQHF.